The 20 T cell receptor beta chains reported below all come from one sample, sequenced in a study of cytomegalovirus exposure and HLA in healthy donors. PCR involved 60 Vbeta and 13 Jbeta primers. Method: immunoSEQ multiplex PCR; TCRdb's copy keeps in-frame clones and lacks some. The table records 150,000 or so clones, under 85% of them present only once. The sample comprised PBMCs. All receptors come from a man aged 18-30 years in good health and CMV-seronegative.

This clone was recorded a few times. The chain employs TRBV4-2 and TRBJ2-5; weak D call: TRBD1 (5 bases). The J call may not be correct, given that the DNA end is closer to TRBJ2-7. CDR1 and CDR2 from the germline V gene are LGHNA and YNFKEQ. This CDR3 has 15 residues. CDR3 sequence (DNA): TGTGCCAGCAGCCACTTACTGACAGATACCTACGAGCAGTACTTC. It yields the protein CASSHLLTDTYEQYF.

The CDR3 protein is CASSQLTGSYEQYF. Written as DNA, the CDR3 is TGCGCCAGCAGCCAACTGACAGGGAGCTACGAGCAGTACTTC. V usage is TRBV4-3 and J usage is TRBJ2-7, with 7 positions matching TRBD1. V shed 2 bases, J shed 3 bases, and the junction held 4 bases outside the gene matches. Germline V gene sequence: CDR1 LGHNA, CDR2 YSLEER. The CDR3 runs 14 residues.

This clone is a singleton in its sample. This sequence joins TRBV29-1 and TRBJ2-3, with 7 bases matching TRBD2. The CDR3 totals 13 residues. Unmatched junction bases numbered 10, after V lost 7 bases and J lost 6 bases. Germline V gene lookup returns CDR1 SQVTM and CDR2 ANQGSEA. In nucleotides, the CDR3 is TGCAGCGCGACCGGGACTACCTACGATACGCAGTATTTT. It specifies CSATGTTYDTQYF.

Worth noting for this clone: The sample has other DNA sequences that encode this CDR3 too. This chain joins TRBV27 and TRBJ1-1; 7 bases line up with TRBD1. The CDR3 has 12 residues. The V gene's germline CDR1 is MNHEY and CDR2 SMNVEV (reference sequence). V lost 3 bases, J lost 5 bases, and 0 bases stayed unmatched. CDR3 sequence: CASSLTGTEAFF. CDR3 bases: TGTGCCAGCAGTTTGACAGGGACTGAAGCTTTCTTT.

The CDR3 sequence is CASSVDRRQGWPYNEQFF. CDR3 bases: TGTGCCAGCAGCGTAGACCGGAGACAGGGATGGCCCTACAATGAGCAGTTCTTC. The chain has TRBV9 and TRBJ2-1; 7 nucleotides align to TRBD1. The V and J ends lost 0 bases and 2 bases, in that order; junction bases with no gene match: 11. This CDR3 region has 18 residues. Germline CDR1 reads SGDLS; CDR2 reads YYNGEE.

The V call is TRBV5-1, the J call TRBJ1-3; D gene ambiguous. The CDR3 runs to 12 residues. V dropped 7 bases and J dropped 4 bases, with 9 bases sitting between them. CDR1 SGHRS and CDR2 YFSETQ come from the germline V gene. The CDR3 spells CASADPGNTIYF. The CDR3 DNA sequence: TGCGCCAGCGCGGATCCCGGAAACACCATATATTTT.

In nucleotides, the CDR3 is TGTGCCATCAGGGGGGGGGCGGGCACAGATACGCAGTATTTT. Translated: CAIRGGAGTDTQYF. The chain has TRBV6-1 and TRBJ2-3, with D perhaps assigned TRBD1 or TRBD2 (7 bases each). Deletions cut 10 bases from V and 1 base from J, with 15 bases between. The CDR3 has 14 amino acids. CDR1 is MNHNS and CDR2 is SASEGT in the germline V gene.

This clone has more than one count but fewer than ten. This chain uses TRBV4-1 with TRBJ2-7; 11 nucleotides agree with TRBD2. Losses at the gene ends were 0 bases for V and 5 bases for J; bases not matched to a gene: 12. The germline gives CDR1 MGHRA, CDR2 YSYEKL. The CDR3 length is 18 residues. This CDR3 is CASSQDRVAGGIRNEQYF. The CDR3 DNA reads TGCGCCAGCAGCCAAGATCGGGTAGCGGGGGGGATTCGGAACGAGCAGTACTTC.

A word on this clone: One end of the junction does not line up with germline, which may come from a read error. This chain uses TRBV7-9 with TRBJ2-7; 9 bases align to TRBD1. Germline V gives CDR1 SEHNR, CDR2 FQNEAQ (reference sequence). This CDR3 has 14 residues. This CDR3 is CSSSLRQGAYEQYF. The CDR3 bases are TGTTCCAGCAGCTTAAGACAGGGGGCCTACGAGCAGTACTTC.

The rearrangement joins TRBV4-1 to TRBJ2-7, with D tentatively TRBD2 (5 bases). This CDR3 has 15 residues. Trimming stripped 0 bases from V and 2 bases from J, with 11 bases between. The germline V gene encodes CDR1 MGHRA and CDR2 YSYEKL. Here the CDR3 reads CASSQDRSSTYEQYF. CDR3 coding DNA: TGCGCCAGCAGCCAAGATAGATCTAGCACCTACGAGCAGTACTTC.

This clone has just one count. The gene calls are TRBV18 and TRBJ1-5; no clear D gene. Per germline, CDR1 KGHSH and CDR2 LQKENI. This CDR3 has 15 residues. V dropped 3 bases and J dropped 2 bases, with 11 bases sitting between them. The CDR3 nucleotides are TGTGCCAGCTCACCTGGGAGGGAGGGCAATCAGCCCCAGCATTTT. Its protein is CASSPGREGNQPQHF.

V and J are TRBV11-1 and TRBJ1-6, with TRBD1 as a possible D gene (6 bases). Germline values: CDR1 SGHAT, CDR2 FQDESV (reference sequence). This CDR3 has 15 amino acids. Trimming pared 5 bases from V and 8 bases from J, leaving 16 bases between. CDR3 sequence: CASSLRRGGHSPLHF. The CDR3 bases are TGTGCCAGCAGCCTCCGCCGAGGGGGACATTCACCCCTCCACTTT.

This rearrangement joins TRBV9 to TRBJ2-5; 7 bases line up with TRBD1. The length of the CDR3 is 14 residues. The germline V gene has CDR1 SGDLS and CDR2 YYNGEE. V shed 4 bases and J 8 bases; nucleotides not matched to a gene: 11. This chain's CDR3 is CASSFSGTAATQYF. CDR3 nucleotides: TGTGCCAGCAGCTTTTCCGGGACAGCCGCCACCCAGTACTTC. Full variable domain (remainder filled in from reference TRBV9 and TRBJ2-5): DSGVTQTPKHLITATGQRVTLRCSPRSGDLSVYWYQQSLDQGLQFLIQYYNGEERAKGNILERFSAQQFPDLHSELNLSSLELGDSALYFCASSFSGTAATQYFGPGTRLLVL.

The sample holds a few counts of this clone. The V gene is TRBV6-1, the J gene TRBJ2-7, with 11 positions matching TRBD1. Germline CDR1 MNHNS, CDR2 SASEGT. The CDR3 contains 13 residues. The V gene end was trimmed by 6 bases and the J gene end by 2 bases; junction bases not matched to a gene: 0. The CDR3 DNA is TGTGCCAGCAGGGGACAGGGGGCCTACGAGCAGTACTTC. It codes for CASRGQGAYEQYF.

J is TRBJ2-7 and V is TRBV2; 11 nucleotides line up with TRBD1. Germline V gives CDR1 SNHLY, CDR2 FYNNEI. After removal of 6 bases from V and 7 bases from J, the junction contained 11 bases not matched to a gene. The length of the CDR3 is 15 residues. In nucleotides, the CDR3 is TGTGCCAGCAGAGGCGGACAGGGGGCGCTTCGAGAGCAGTACTTC. Residues: CASRGGQGALREQYF. Full variable domain (missing parts from reference TRBV2 and TRBJ2-7): EPEVTQTPSHQVTQMGQEVILRCVPISNHLYFYWYRQILGQKVEFLVSFYNNEISEKSEIFDDQFSVERPDGSNFTLKIRSTKLEDSAMYFCASRGGQGALREQYFGPGTRLTVT.

This chain links TRBV28 with TRBJ2-3; 10 bases line up with TRBD2. The J segment lost 5 bases and the V segment lost 5 bases, leaving 13 bases of the junction unmatched. Germline assignment: CDR1 MDHEN and CDR2 SYDVKM. This CDR3 region has 17 residues. The CDR3 spells CASSHPFGLAVEDTQYF. Written as DNA, the CDR3 is TGTGCCAGCAGTCACCCCTTTGGACTAGCGGTCGAAGATACGCAGTATTTT.

The genes are TRBV5-1 and TRBJ2-2; D perhaps matches TRBD2 (6 bases). Germline values: CDR1 SGHRS, CDR2 YFSETQ. V lost 3 bases and J 6 bases, leaving 9 bases between the germline ends. The CDR3 has 13 residues. The CDR3 protein is CASSSPGAGELFF. The CDR3 nucleotides are TGCGCCAGCAGCTCCCCGGGAGCCGGGGAGCTGTTTTTT.

V gene TRBV6-1 combines with J gene TRBJ1-3; TRBD1 is a possible D gene (6 bases). This CDR3 comprises 15 residues. Looked up from germline, CDR1 is MNHNS and CDR2 is SASEGT. V was cut by 0 bases and J by 2 bases, with 8 bases left in between. The chain's CDR3 is CASSEAGGPGNTIYF. CDR3 coding DNA: TGTGCCAGCAGTGAAGCGGGGGGGCCTGGAAACACCATATATTTT.

The chain carries TRBV5-1 and TRBJ1-6; TRBD1 agrees at 7 bases. Per the germline V gene, CDR1 is SGHRS and CDR2 is YFSETQ. V dropped 7 bases and J dropped 10; count of bases not matched to a gene: 17. The CDR3 loop spans 16 amino acids. The CDR3, as DNA: TGCGCCAGCTCTGATATAGGCGCAGGGGGTGGCTCACCCCTCCACTTT. It codes for CASSDIGAGGGSPLHF.

The chain carries TRBV5-1 and TRBJ1-6; TRBD1 agrees at 7 bases. V lost 5 bases to trimming and J lost 5 bases; unmatched junction nucleotides: 7. Germline CDR1 reads SGHRS; CDR2 reads YFSETQ. The CDR3 has 15 amino acids. CDR3 in DNA: TGCGCCAGCAGTCTTCCCGACAGGGATAATTCACCCCTCCACTTT. Protein sequence: CASSLPDRDNSPLHF.